This record covers a single TCR beta chain. Its target is not known. Between the trimmed V and J ends, which lost 3 bases and 1 base, there was a span of 8 bases. The germline V gene encodes CDR1 MNHNS and CDR2 SASEGT. The CDR3 extends over 14 amino acids. The assay was immunoSEQ multiplex PCR, and TCRdb's table has in-frame clones only and misses some. Of about 20,000 clones in the sample, around 80% were seen once. This entry belongs to a study of OX40 agonist ivuxolimab in advanced cancers. At the level of the study: Ivuxolimab doses were 0.01, 0.1, 0.3, 1.5, 3 or 10 mg/kg every 2 weeks.

General study points: Among some nonresponders, normalized T-cell clonal expansion was also low. The CD4+ and CD8+ T cells in the blood had expanded clonally by week 6 at 0.1 to 3.0 mg/kg.

This TCR was recovered from an adult with an advanced solid tumor such as melanoma, head and neck, liver or kidney cancer. Here the sequenced sample was CD4+ or CD8+ T cells sorted from blood, taken in a trial of the OX40 agonist ivuxolimab. V and J are TRBV6-1 and TRBJ2-3; no firm D call. For the CDR3, the DNA is TGTGCCAGCAGTGAGGGTTGGGGCACAGATACGCAGTATTTT. Translated: CASSEGWGTDTQYF.